This TCR beta chain was recorded in a study of shared clonotypes between healthy human individuals. V was shortened by 4 bases and J by 3 bases, with 9 bases between the two germline ends. Germline V lookup: CDR1 SNHLY, CDR2 FYNNEI. The CDR3 spans 14 residues. Assay: immunoSEQ multiplex PCR; the TCRdb copy retains only in-frame clones and omits some. This table has roughly 2.5 million clones, 85% to 95% appearing once. About this clone itself: Its antigen is still unknown.

Study conclusions and caveats: Compared with clonotypes that all four donors shared, non-shared clonotypes had lower generation probabilities.

The receptor's source is a man between 18 and 29 years old in good health. The material sequenced was naive CD4+ T cells sorted from blood. Subset in this sample: CD45RA+ positively selected. The V call is TRBV2, the J call TRBJ2-2; no definite D call. The CDR3 region has the DNA TGTGCCAGCAGTGGTCTCGCCTACACCGGGGAGCTGTTTTTT. Amino acids: CASSGLAYTGELFF.